This is a list of T cell receptor beta chains from one sample in a study of T cell changes during pregnancy in multiple sclerosis. Sequencing used immunoSEQ multiplex PCR; TCRdb keeps in-frame clones, though not all of them. Counted here are fewer than 80,000 clones, about 93% occurring once; the ten biggest clones make up roughly 0.14%. The sequencing used CD4+ T cells from peripheral blood mononuclear cells, collected after pregnancy. The source of these receptors is a female donor with multiple sclerosis, enrolled in a pregnancy study. Each CDR3 is given with its conserved first and last residue. D genes are given only for firm matches. Where a row states a size, it is once, few, many or the class of an expanded clone; other rows omit it.

CDR3,DNA,size,D,V,J
CASSLTGQGDGNTIYF,TGTGCCAGCAGCCTGACGGGACAGGGGGATGGAAACACCATATATTTT,NA,TRBD1,TRBV5-6,TRBJ1-3
CATNPVASGSREQYF,TGTGCCACCAACCCGGTGGCTAGCGGGAGTCGCGAGCAGTACTTC,NA,TRBD2,TRBV6-1,TRBJ2-7
CASNVRRSNYGYTF,TGTGCCAGCAATGTCAGAAGATCTAACTATGGCTACACCTTC,NA,NA,TRBV6-1,TRBJ1-2
CASSTNTQEGQHYGYTF,TGTGCCAGCAGCACCAACACCCAGGAGGGACAGCACTATGGCTACACCTTC,NA,TRBD1,TRBV7-2,TRBJ1-2
CASSLSGELNYGYTF,TGTGCCAGCAGTTTGAGTGGGGAGTTGAACTATGGCTACACCTTC,NA,NA,TRBV28,TRBJ1-2
CASSSVFEQYF,TGTGCCAGCAGCAGCGTTTTCGAGCAGTACTTC,NA,NA,TRBV11-2,TRBJ2-7
CASSLSTGGTEAFF,TGTGCCAGCAGTCTCTCGACAGGGGGCACTGAAGCTTTCTTT,NA,TRBD1,TRBV2,TRBJ1-1
CASSLAAGVRNTEAFF,TGTGCCAGCAGCTTAGCGGCGGGGGTTCGGAACACTGAAGCTTTCTTT,NA,NA,TRBV7-2,TRBJ1-1
CASSLLPHEQGTEAFF,TGCGCCAGCAGCTTGCTCCCCCATGAACAGGGCACTGAAGCTTTCTTT,once,NA,TRBV5-1,TRBJ1-1
CASSQGGSLPSYEQYF,TGTGCCAGCAGCCAGGGCGGGAGTCTACCCTCCTACGAGCAGTACTTC,once,TRBD2,TRBV5-4,TRBJ2-7
CAWRWAHLTGDYGYTF,TGTGCCTGGAGGTGGGCCCATTTAACGGGGGACTATGGCTACACCTTC,once,NA,TRBV30,TRBJ1-2
CASSSLAGGEADTQYF,TGTGCCAGCTCATCGCTAGCGGGAGGGGAAGCAGATACGCAGTATTTT,NA,TRBD2,TRBV18,TRBJ2-3